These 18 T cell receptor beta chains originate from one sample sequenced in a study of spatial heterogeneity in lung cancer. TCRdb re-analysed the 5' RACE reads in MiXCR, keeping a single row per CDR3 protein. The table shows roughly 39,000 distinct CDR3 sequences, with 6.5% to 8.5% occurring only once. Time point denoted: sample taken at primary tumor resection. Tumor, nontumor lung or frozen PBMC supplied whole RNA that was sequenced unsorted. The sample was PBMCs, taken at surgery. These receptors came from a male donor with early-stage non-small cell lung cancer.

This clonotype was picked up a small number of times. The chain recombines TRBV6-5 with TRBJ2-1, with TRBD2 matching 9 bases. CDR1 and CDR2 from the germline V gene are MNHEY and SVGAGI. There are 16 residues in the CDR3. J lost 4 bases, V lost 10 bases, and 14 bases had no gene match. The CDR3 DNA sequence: TGTGCCACCCAAACCGGGACTAGCTCCTTGTACAATGAGCAGTTCTTC. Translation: CATQTGTSSLYNEQFF.

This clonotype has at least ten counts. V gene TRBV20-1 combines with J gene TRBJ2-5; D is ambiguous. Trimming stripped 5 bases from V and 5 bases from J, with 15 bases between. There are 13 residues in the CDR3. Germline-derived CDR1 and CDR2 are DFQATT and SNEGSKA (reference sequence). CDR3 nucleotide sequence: TGCAGTGCTGCCCCGGGCCCTCGGGAGACCCAGTACTTC. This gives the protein CSAAPGPRETQYF.

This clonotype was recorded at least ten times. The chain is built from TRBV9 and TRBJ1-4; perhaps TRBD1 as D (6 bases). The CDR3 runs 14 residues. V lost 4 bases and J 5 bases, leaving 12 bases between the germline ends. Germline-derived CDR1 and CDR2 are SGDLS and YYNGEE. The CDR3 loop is CASSPGQFNEKLFF. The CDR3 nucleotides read TGTGCCAGCAGCCCCGGACAGTTCAATGAAAAACTGTTTTTT. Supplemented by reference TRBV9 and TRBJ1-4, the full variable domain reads DSGVTQTPKHLITATGQRVTLRCSPRSGDLSVYWYQQSLDQGLQFLIQYYNGEERAKGNILERFSAQQFPDLHSELNLSSLELGDSALYFCASSPGQFNEKLFFGSGTQLSVL.

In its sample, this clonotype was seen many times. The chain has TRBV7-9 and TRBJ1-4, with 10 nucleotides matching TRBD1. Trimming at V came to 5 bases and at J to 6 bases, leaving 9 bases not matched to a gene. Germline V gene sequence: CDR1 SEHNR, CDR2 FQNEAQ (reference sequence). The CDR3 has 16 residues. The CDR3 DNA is TGTGCCAGCAGCAACGCCCCGGACAGGGGGTATGAAAAACTGTTTTTT. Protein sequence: CASSNAPDRGYEKLFF.

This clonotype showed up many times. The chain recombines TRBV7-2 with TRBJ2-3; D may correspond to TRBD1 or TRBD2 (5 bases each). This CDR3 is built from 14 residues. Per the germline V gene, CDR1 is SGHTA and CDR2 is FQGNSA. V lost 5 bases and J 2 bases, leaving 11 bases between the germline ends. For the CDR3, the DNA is TGTGCCAGCAGCCCGGGGCCCTCCACAGATACGCAGTATTTT. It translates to CASSPGPSTDTQYF.

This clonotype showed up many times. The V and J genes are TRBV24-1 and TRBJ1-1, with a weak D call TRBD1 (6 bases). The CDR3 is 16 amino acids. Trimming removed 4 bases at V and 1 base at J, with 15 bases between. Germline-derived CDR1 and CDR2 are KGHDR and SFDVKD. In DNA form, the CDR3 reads TGTGCCACCAGTGACGCGGGACACCGAGGGAACACTGAAGCTTTCTTT. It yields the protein CATSDAGHRGNTEAFF.

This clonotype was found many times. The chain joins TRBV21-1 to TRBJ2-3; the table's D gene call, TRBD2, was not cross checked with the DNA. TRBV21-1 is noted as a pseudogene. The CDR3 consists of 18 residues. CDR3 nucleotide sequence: TGTGCCAGCAGCACCATGAGACTAGCGGGAGGATTCACAGATACGCAGTATTTT. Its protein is CASSTMRLAGGFTDTQYF.

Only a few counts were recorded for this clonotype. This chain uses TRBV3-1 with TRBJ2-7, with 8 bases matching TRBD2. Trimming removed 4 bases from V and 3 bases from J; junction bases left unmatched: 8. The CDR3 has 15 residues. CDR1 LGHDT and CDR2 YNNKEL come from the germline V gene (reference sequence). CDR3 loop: CASSPGGGTLYEQYF. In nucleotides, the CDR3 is TGTGCCAGCAGCCCCGGCGGGGGGACCCTCTACGAGCAGTACTTC.

This chain's CDR3 is CASNGQGNTGELFF. The DNA of the CDR3 is TGTGCCAGCAACGGGCAGGGGAATACCGGGGAGCTGTTTTTT. This rearrangement joins TRBV7-9 to TRBJ2-2, with D maybe TRBD1 (6 bases). Trimming took 7 bases from V and 5 from J, leaving 14 bases between them. The CDR3 runs to 14 residues. Germline CDR1 and CDR2: SEHNR and FQNEAQ (reference sequence). The full variable domain, its missing parts supplied by reference TRBV7-9 and TRBJ2-2, is DTGVSQNPRHKITKRGQNVTFRCDPISEHNRLYWYRQTLGQGPEFLTYFQNEAQLEKSRLLSDRFSAERPKGSFSTLEIQRTEQGDSAMYLCASNGQGNTGELFFGEGSRLTVL.

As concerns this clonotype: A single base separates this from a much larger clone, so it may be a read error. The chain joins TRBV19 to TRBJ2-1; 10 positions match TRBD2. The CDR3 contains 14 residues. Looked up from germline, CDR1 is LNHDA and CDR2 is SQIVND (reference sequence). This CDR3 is CTSSIGLAGAEQFF. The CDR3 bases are TGTACCAGTAGTATCGGTCTAGCGGGAGCTGAGCAGTTCTTC.

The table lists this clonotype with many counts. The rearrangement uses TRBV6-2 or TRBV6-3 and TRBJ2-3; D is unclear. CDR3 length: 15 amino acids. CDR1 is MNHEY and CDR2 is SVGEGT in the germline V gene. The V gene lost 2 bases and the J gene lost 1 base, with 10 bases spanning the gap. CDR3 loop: CASSYRPAGTDTQYF. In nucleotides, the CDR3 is TGTGCCAGCAGTTACAGGCCGGCAGGCACAGATACGCAGTATTTT.

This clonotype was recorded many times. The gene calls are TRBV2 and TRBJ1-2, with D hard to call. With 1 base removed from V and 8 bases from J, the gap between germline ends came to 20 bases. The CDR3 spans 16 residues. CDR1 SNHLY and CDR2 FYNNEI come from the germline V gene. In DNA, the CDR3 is TGTGCCAGCAGTGAAGAGGCGCCCCGGTTCGACTCGGGCTACACCTTC. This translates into CASSEEAPRFDSGYTF. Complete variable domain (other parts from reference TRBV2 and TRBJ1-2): EPEVTQTPSHQVTQMGQEVILRCVPISNHLYFYWYRQILGQKVEFLVSFYNNEISEKSEIFDDQFSVERPDGSNFTLKIRSTKLEDSAMYFCASSEEAPRFDSGYTFGSGTRLTVV.

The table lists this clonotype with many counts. The CDR3 DNA follows: TGTGCCAGCAAGTCAGGGGTGGGAGTGTCCACCGGGGAGCTGTTTTTT. Amino acid sequence: CASKSGVGVSTGELFF. V usage is TRBV5-5 and J usage is TRBJ2-2, with D tentatively TRBD1 (6 bases). V lost 6 bases and J 4 bases, leaving 19 bases between the germline ends. Germline-derived CDR1 and CDR2 are SGHKS and YYEKEE (reference sequence). This CDR3 spans 16 amino acids.

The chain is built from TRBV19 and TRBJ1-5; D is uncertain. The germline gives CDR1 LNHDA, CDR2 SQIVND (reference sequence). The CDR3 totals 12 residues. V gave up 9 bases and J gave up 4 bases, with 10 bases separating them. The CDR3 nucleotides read TGTGCCAGCGAGGACCCGAATCAGCCCCAGCATTTT. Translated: CASEDPNQPQHF.

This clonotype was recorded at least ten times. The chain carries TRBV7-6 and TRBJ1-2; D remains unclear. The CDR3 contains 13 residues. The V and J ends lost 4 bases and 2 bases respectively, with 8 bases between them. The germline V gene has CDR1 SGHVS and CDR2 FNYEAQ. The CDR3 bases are TGTGCCAGCAGCTCCCAGGAGAACTATGGCTACACCTTC. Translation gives CASSSQENYGYTF.

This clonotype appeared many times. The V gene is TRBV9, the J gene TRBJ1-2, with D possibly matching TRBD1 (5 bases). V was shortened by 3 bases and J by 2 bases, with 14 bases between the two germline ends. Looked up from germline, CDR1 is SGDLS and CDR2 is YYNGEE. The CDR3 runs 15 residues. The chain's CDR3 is CASSASGQGNYGYTF. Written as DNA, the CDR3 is TGTGCCAGCAGCGCCTCTGGGCAGGGAAACTATGGCTACACCTTC.

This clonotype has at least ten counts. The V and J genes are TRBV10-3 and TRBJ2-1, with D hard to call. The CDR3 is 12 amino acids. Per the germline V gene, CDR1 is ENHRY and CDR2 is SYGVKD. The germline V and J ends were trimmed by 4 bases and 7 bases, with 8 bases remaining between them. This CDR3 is CAISGSGNEQFF. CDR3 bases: TGTGCCATCAGTGGGAGTGGTAATGAGCAGTTCTTC.

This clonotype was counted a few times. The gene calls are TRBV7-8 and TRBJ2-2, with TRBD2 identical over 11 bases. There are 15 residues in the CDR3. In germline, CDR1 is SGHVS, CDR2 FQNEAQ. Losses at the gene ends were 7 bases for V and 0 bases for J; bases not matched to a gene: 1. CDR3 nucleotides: TGTGCCAGCAAACTAGCGGGGGCGAACACCGGGGAGCTGTTTTTT. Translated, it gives CASKLAGANTGELFF.